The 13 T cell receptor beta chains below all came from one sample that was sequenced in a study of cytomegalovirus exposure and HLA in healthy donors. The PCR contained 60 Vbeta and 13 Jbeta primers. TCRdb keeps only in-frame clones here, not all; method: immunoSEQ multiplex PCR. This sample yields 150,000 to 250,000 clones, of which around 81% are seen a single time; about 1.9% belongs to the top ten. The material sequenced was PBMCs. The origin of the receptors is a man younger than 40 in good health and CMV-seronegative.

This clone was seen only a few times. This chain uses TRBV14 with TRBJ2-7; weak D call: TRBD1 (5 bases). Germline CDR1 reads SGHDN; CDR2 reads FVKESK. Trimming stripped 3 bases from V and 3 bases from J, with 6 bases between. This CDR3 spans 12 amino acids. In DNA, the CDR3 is TGTGCCAGCAGCCAGACAGTCTACGAGCAGTACTTC. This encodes CASSQTVYEQYF.

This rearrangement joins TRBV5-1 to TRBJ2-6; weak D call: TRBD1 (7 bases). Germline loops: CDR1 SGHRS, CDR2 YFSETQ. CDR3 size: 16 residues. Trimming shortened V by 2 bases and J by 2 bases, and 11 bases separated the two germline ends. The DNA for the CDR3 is TGCGCCAGCAGCTTTCAGGGGGAGGCTGGGGCCAACGTCCTGACTTTC. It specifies CASSFQGEAGANVLTF.

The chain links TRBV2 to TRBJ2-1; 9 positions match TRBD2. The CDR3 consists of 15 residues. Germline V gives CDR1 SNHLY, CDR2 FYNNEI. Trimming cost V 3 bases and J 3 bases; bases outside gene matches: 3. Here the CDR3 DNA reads TGTGCCAGCAGTGAGCAAGCGGGAGGCTACAATGAGCAGTTCTTC. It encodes CASSEQAGGYNEQFF.

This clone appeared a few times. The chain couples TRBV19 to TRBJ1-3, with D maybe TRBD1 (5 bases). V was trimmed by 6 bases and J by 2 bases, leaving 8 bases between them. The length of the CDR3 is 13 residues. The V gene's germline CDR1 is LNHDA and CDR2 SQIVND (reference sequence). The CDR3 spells CASRAGTGNTIYF. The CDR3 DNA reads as TGTGCCAGTAGGGCAGGGACTGGAAACACCATATATTTT.

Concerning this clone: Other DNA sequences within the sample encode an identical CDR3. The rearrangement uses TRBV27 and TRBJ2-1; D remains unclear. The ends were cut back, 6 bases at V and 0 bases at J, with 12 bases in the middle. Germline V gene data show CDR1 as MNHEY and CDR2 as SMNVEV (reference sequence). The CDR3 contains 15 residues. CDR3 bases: TGTGCCAGCAGGAGAGGCAGAAGCTCCTACAATGAGCAGTTCTTC. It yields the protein CASRRGRSSYNEQFF.

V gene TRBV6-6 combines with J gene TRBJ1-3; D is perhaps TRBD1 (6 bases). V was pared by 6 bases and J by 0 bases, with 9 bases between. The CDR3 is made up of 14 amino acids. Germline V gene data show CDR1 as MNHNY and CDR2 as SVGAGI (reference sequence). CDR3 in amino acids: CASRGQTSGNTIYF. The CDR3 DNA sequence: TGTGCCAGCAGAGGACAGACCTCTGGAAACACCATATATTTT.

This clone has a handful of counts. This chain's CDR3 is CASSLELKTGRAGNTIYF. Written as DNA, the CDR3 is TGCGCCAGCAGCTTGGAATTGAAGACAGGGCGCGCTGGAAACACCATATATTTT. The rearrangement uses TRBV5-1 and TRBJ1-3, with 7 bases fitting TRBD1. Germline V gene data show CDR1 as SGHRS and CDR2 as YFSETQ. The J segment lost 2 bases and the V segment lost 0 bases, leaving 11 bases of the junction unmatched. The CDR3 has 18 amino acids.

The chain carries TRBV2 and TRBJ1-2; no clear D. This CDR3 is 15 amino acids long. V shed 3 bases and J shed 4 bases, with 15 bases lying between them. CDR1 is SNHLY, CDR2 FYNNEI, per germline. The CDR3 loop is CASSEGGEGSYGYTF. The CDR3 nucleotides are TGTGCCAGCAGTGAGGGAGGAGAGGGCAGCTATGGCTACACCTTC.

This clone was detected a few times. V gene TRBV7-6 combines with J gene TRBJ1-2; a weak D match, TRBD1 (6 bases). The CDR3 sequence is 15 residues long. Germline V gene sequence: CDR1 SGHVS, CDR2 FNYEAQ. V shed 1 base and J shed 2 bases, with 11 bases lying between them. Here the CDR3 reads CASSLESQGNYGYTF. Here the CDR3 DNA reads TGTGCCAGCAGCTTAGAAAGTCAGGGGAACTATGGCTACACCTTC. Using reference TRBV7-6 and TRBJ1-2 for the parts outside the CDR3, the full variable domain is GAGVSQSPRYKVTKRGQDVALRCDPISGHVSLYWYRQALGQGPEFLTYFNYEAQQDKSGLPNDRFSAERPEGSISTLTIQRTEQRDSAMYRCASSLESQGNYGYTFGSGTRLTVV.

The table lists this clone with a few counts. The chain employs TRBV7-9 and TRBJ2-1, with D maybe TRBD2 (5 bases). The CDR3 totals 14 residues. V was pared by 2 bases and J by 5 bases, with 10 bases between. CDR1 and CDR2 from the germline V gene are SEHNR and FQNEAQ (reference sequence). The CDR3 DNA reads TGTGCCAGCAGCTTAATCGGACTGAACAATGAGCAGTTCTTC. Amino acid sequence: CASSLIGLNNEQFF.

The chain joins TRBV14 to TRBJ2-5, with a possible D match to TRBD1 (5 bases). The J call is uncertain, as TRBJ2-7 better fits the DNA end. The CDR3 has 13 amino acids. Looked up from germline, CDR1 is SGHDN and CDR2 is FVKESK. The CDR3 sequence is CASSHYDSYEQYF. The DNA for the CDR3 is TGTGCCAGCAGCCACTATGACAGCTACGAGCAGTACTTC.

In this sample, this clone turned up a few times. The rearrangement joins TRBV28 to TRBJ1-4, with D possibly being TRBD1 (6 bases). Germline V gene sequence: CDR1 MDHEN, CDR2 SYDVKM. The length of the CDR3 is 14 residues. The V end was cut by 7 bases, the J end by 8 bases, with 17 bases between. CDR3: CASTLGGAGEKLFF. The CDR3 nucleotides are TGTGCCAGCACCCTGGGGGGGGCAGGCGAAAAACTGTTTTTT.

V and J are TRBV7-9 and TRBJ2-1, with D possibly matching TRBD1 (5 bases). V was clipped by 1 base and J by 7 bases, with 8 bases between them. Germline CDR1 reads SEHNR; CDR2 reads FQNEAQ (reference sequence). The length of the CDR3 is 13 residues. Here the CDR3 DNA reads TGTGCCAGCAGCTTAGTAGGGGAAAATGAGCAGTTCTTC. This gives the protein CASSLVGENEQFF.